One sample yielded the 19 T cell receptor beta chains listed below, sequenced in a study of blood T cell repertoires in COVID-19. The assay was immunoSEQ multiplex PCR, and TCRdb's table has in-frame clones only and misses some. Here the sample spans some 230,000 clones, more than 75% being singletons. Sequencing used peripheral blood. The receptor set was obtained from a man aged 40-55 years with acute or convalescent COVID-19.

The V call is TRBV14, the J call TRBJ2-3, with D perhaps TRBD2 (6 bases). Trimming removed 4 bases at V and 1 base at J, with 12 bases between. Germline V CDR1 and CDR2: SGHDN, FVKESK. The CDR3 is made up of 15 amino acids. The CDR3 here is CASSPRGERTDTQYF. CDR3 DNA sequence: TGTGCCAGCAGCCCCCGCGGGGAACGCACAGATACGCAGTATTTT.

CDR3 sequence (DNA): TGTGCCACGAGCTCCTACAATGAGCAGTTCTTC. Protein product: CATSSYNEQFF. The chain joins TRBV10-3 to TRBJ2-1; D gene unclear. Germline CDR1 is ENHRY and CDR2 is SYGVKD. The CDR3 length is 11 residues. The V gene lost 10 bases and the J gene lost 0 bases, with 4 bases spanning the gap.

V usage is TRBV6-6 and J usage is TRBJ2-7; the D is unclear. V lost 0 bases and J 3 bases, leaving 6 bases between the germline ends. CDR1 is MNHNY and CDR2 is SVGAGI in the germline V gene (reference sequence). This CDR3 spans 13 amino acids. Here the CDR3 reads CASSYSAFYEQYF. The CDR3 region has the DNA TGTGCCAGCAGTTACTCAGCCTTCTACGAGCAGTACTTC.

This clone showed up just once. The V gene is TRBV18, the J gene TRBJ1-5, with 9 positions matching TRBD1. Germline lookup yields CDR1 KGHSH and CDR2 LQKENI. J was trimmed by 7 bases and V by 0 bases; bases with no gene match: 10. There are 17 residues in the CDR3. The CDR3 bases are TGTGCCAGCTCACCACCGGGACAGGGACATCGTCCCCAGCCCCAGCATTTT. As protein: CASSPPGQGHRPQPQHF.

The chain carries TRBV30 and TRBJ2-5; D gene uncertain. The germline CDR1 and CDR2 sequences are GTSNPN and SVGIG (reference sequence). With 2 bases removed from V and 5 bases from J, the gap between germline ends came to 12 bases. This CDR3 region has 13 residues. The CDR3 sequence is CAWSSRSRETQYF. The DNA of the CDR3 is TGTGCCTGGAGTTCTCGCTCCCGGGAGACCCAGTACTTC.

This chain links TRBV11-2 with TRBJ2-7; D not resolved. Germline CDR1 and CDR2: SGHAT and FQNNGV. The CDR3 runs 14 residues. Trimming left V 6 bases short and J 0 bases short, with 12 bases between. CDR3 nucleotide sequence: TGTGCCAGCAGTTCCGCCAAGAGCTCCTACGAGCAGTACTTC. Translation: CASSSAKSSYEQYF.

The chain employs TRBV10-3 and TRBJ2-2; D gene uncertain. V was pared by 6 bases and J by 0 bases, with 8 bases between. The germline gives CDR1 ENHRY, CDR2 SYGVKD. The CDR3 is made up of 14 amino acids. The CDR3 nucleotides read TGTGCCATCAGCCAGAACGCGAACACCGGGGAGCTGTTTTTT. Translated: CAISQNANTGELFF.

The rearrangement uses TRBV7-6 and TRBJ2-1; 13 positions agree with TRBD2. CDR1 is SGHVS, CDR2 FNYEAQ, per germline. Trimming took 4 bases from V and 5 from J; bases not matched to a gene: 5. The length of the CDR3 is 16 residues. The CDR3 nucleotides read TGTGCCAGCAGCTCGGGGACTAGCGGGAACGACAATGAGCAGTTCTTC. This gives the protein CASSSGTSGNDNEQFF.

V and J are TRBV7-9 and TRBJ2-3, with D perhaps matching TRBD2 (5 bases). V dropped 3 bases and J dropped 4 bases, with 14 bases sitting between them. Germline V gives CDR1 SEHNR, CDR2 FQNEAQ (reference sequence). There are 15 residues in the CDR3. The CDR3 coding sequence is TGTGCCAGCAGCTTTCACGGACTGGGCGCAGATACGCAGTATTTT. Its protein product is CASSFHGLGADTQYF. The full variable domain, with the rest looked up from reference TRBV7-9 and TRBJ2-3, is DTGVSQNPRHKITKRGQNVTFRCDPISEHNRLYWYRQTLGQGPEFLTYFQNEAQLEKSRLLSDRFSAERPKGSFSTLEIQRTEQGDSAMYLCASSFHGLGADTQYFGPGTRLTVL.

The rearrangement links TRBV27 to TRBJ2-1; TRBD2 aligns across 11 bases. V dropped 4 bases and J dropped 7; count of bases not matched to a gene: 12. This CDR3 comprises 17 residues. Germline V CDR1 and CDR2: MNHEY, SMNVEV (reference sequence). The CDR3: CASSSVVGTSGRNEQFF. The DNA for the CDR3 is TGTGCCAGCAGTTCGGTCGTCGGGACTAGCGGTAGAAATGAGCAGTTCTTC.

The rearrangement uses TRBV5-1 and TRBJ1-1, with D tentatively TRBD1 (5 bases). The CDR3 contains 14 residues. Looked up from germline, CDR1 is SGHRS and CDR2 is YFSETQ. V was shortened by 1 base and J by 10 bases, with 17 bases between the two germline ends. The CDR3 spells CASSLSGGDGGAFF. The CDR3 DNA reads TGCGCCAGCAGCTTGTCAGGAGGGGACGGAGGAGCTTTCTTT.

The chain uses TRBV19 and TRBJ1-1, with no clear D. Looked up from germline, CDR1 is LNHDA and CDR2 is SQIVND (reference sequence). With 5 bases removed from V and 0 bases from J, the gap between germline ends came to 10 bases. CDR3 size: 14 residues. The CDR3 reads CASSLSSVNTEAFF. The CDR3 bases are TGTGCCAGTAGTCTCTCTTCCGTGAACACTGAAGCTTTCTTT. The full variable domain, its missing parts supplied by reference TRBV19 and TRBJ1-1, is DGGITQSPKYLFRKEGQNVTLSCEQNLNHDAMYWYRQDPGQGLRLIYYSQIVNDFQKGDIAEGYSVSREKKESFPLTVTSAQKNPTAFYLCASSLSSVNTEAFFGQGTRLTVV.

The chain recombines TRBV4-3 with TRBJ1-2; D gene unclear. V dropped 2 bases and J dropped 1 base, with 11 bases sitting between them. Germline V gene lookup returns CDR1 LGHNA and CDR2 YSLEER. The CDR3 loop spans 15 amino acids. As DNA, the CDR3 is TGCGCCAGCAGCCAAAAAATAAATTATAACTATGGCTACACCTTC. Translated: CASSQKINYNYGYTF.

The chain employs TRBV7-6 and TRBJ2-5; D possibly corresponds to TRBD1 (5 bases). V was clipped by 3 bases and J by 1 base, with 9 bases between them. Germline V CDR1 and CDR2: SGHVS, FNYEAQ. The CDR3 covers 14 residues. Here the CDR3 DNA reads TGTGCCAGCAGCTTCAGGGTAGGCCAAGAGACCCAGTACTTC. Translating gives CASSFRVGQETQYF.

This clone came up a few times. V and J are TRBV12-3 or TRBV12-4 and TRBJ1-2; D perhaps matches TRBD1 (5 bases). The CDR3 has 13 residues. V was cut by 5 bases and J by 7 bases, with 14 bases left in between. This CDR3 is CASSHRRLGGYTF. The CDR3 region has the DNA TGTGCCAGCAGTCACAGGCGTCTTGGTGGCTACACCTTC.

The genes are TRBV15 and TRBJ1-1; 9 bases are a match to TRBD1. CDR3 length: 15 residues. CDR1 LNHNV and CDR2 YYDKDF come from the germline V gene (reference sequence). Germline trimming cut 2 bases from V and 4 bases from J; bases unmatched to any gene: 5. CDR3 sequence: CATSRKKQGATEAFF. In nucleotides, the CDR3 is TGTGCCACCAGCAGAAAGAAACAGGGGGCCACTGAAGCTTTCTTT.

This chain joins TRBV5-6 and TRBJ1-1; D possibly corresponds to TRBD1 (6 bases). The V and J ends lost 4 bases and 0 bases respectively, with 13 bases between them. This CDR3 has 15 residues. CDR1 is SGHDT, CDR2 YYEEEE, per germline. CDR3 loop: CASSLPGQLNTEAFF. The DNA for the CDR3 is TGTGCCAGCAGCCTTCCCGGACAGCTGAACACTGAAGCTTTCTTT.

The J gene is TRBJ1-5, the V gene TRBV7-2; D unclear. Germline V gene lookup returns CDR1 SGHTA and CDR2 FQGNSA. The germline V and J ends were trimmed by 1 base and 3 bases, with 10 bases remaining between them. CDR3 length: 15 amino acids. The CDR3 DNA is TGTGCCAGCAGCTTAGTGCCATTAGCCAATCAGCCCCAGCATTTT. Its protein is CASSLVPLANQPQHF.

The DNA of the CDR3 is TGCGCCAGCAGCCAAGACCGGACAGGGGCTCTCATGAACACTGAAGCTTTCTTT. Its protein is CASSQDRTGALMNTEAFF. The J gene is TRBJ1-1, the V gene TRBV4-1, with 9 bases identical to TRBD1. With 0 bases clipped from V and 0 bases from J, the junction kept 8 bases outside the gene matches. The V gene's germline CDR1 is MGHRA and CDR2 YSYEKL. The CDR3 has 18 amino acids.